The sequence of this T cell receptor beta chain was determined in a study of T cell changes during pregnancy in multiple sclerosis. Sequencing was performed with immunoSEQ multiplex PCR; in TCRdb, only in-frame clones are kept and a portion is missing. The sample lists about 79,000 clones, 85% to 95% occurring once. V shed 6 bases and J shed 4 bases, with 16 bases lying between them. This CDR3 comprises 15 residues. Germline V lookup: CDR1 SGHRS, CDR2 YFSETQ. The V gene is TRBV5-1, the J gene TRBJ2-2; perhaps TRBD1 as D (5 bases). The TCR comes from a female donor with multiple sclerosis, enrolled in a pregnancy study. The specimen comprised CD4+ T cells from peripheral blood mononuclear cells, sampled in the second trimester of pregnancy. The DNA for the CDR3 is TGCGCCAGCAATGTAGGTGACAGACCCACCGGGGAGCTGTTTTTT. This gives the protein CASNVGDRPTGELFF.